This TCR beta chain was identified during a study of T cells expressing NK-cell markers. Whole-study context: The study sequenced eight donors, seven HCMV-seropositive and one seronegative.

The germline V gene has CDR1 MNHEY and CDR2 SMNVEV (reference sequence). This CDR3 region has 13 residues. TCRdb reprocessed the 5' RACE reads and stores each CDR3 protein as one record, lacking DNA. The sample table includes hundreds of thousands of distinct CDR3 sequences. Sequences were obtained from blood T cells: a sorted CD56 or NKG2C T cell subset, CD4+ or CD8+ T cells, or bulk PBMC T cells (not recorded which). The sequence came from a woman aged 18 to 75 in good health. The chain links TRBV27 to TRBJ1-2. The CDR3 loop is CASSFGDGRGYTF.